Below, 20 T cell receptor beta chains from the same sample are listed, as sequenced in a study of tumor-infiltrating lymphocytes in localized non-small cell lung cancer. Measured with immunoSEQ multiplex PCR; TCRdb has only the in-frame clones, and not every one. The sample yields roughly 15,000 clones, approximately 70% seen once. Sequencing input: lung tumor tissue. These receptors originate from a human donor with non-small cell lung cancer.

DNA for the CDR3: TGTGCCAGCAGTTCAAGCCTCAGCGGGAGGGCCGACAAGGAGGCCGAGACCCAGTACTTC. Translated, it gives CASSSSLSGRADKEAETQYF. J is TRBJ2-5 and V is TRBV28; 10 bases fit TRBD2. Trimming removed 4 bases from V and 5 bases from J; junction bases left unmatched: 22. Looked up from germline, CDR1 is MDHEN and CDR2 is SYDVKM. This CDR3 is 20 amino acids long.

In the case of this clone: Other DNA sequences in the sample encode the same CDR3. CDR3 nucleotides: TGTGCCAGCAGCCTGGACAGGGAAGAGACCCAGTACTTC. It translates to CASSLDREETQYF. V usage is TRBV11-2 and J usage is TRBJ2-5; 8 bases are shared with TRBD1. This CDR3 spans 13 amino acids. The germline V gene has CDR1 SGHAT and CDR2 FQNNGV. V shed 5 bases, J shed 3 bases, and the junction held 2 bases outside the gene matches.

The J gene is TRBJ2-7, the V gene TRBV6-1, with D perhaps TRBD2 (6 bases). In germline, CDR1 is MNHNS, CDR2 SASEGT. V lost 5 bases and J 0 bases, leaving 14 bases between the germline ends. The CDR3 has 15 residues. Here the CDR3 reads CASSPLALISYEQYF. CDR3 nucleotide sequence: TGTGCCAGCAGTCCTCTAGCGCTAATCTCCTACGAGCAGTACTTC.

The chain combines TRBV5-1 with TRBJ2-2, with 9 bases aligning to TRBD2. V shed 6 bases and J 2 bases; nucleotides not matched to a gene: 14. The CDR3 extends over 18 amino acids. Germline loops: CDR1 SGHRS, CDR2 YFSETQ. The CDR3 region is CASTYSLAGFPNTGELFF. The CDR3 DNA reads TGCGCCAGCACTTACTCCCTAGCGGGGTTTCCAAACACCGGGGAGCTGTTTTTT.

The J gene is TRBJ2-5, the V gene TRBV29-1; D could derive from TRBD1 or TRBD2 (5 bases each). The length of the CDR3 is 12 residues. V gave up 5 bases and J gave up 6 bases, with 13 bases separating them. Germline V gene sequence: CDR1 SQVTM, CDR2 ANQGSEA. The CDR3 reads CSVFAPGQTQYF. In nucleotides, the CDR3 is TGCAGCGTTTTCGCCCCGGGGCAGACCCAGTACTTC. The full variable domain, in which reference TRBV29-1 and TRBJ2-5 provide the parts outside the CDR3, is SAVISQKPSRDICQRGTSLTIQCQVDSQVTMMFWYRQQPGQSLTLIATANQGSEATYESGFVIDKFPISRPNLTFSTLTVSNMSPEDSSIYLCSVFAPGQTQYFGPGTRLLVL.

In the case of this clone: Germline is not matched at one junction end, which may reflect a read error. The chain joins TRBV2 to TRBJ2-7; D may match TRBD1 or TRBD2 (5 bases each). Germline lookup yields CDR1 SNHLY and CDR2 FYNNEI. This CDR3 has 13 residues. CDR3 loop: CASTRDPSDEQYF. The CDR3 DNA reads TGTGCCAGCACCCGGGACCCCTCCGACGAGCAGTACTTC.

The rearrangement links TRBV6-1 to TRBJ2-7; D gene unclear. From germline, CDR1 is MNHNS and CDR2 SASEGT. With 1 base removed from V and 2 bases from J, the gap between germline ends came to 6 bases. This CDR3 comprises 13 residues. As DNA, the CDR3 is TGTGCCAGCAGTGAAGGGCCCGCCTACGAGCAGTACTTC. This codes for CASSEGPAYEQYF.

This sequence joins TRBV11-2 and TRBJ1-5; no firm D call. This CDR3 has 13 residues. The germline gives CDR1 SGHAT, CDR2 FQNNGV. Between the trimmed V and J ends, which lost 5 bases and 0 bases, there was a span of 5 bases. The CDR3 sequence: CASSRDSNQPQHF. DNA for the CDR3: TGTGCCAGCAGCCGCGATAGCAATCAGCCCCAGCATTTT.

V is TRBV5-1 and J is TRBJ1-1; D ambiguous. CDR3 length equals 16 residues. CDR1 and CDR2 (germline): SGHRS, YFSETQ. The V end lost 0 bases, the J end lost 1 base, and 13 bases lay between the germline ends. CDR3 sequence reads: CASSLVAPSGNTEAFF. The CDR3 DNA is TGCGCCAGCAGCTTGGTAGCCCCCAGCGGGAACACTGAAGCTTTCTTT.

This clone was picked up a small number of times. The chain combines TRBV4-2 with TRBJ1-1; D might be TRBD1 (6 bases). V lost 0 bases to trimming and J lost 4 bases, with 15 bases between them. The CDR3 loop spans 16 amino acids. The germline CDR1 and CDR2 sequences are LGHNA and YNFKEQ. CDR3 sequence: CASSQDSTGWGTEAFF. CDR3 DNA: TGTGCCAGCAGCCAAGATAGCACAGGGTGGGGCACTGAAGCTTTCTTT.

The chain couples TRBV6-5 to TRBJ1-2, with 9 bases identical to TRBD1. This CDR3 spans 14 amino acids. The germline CDR1 and CDR2 sequences are MNHEY and SVGAGI. Trimming took 6 bases from V and 6 from J; bases not matched to a gene: 8. CDR3: CASRNMRDRDGYTF. CDR3 DNA: TGTGCCAGCAGAAACATGAGGGACAGGGATGGCTACACCTTC.

Comment on this clone: The same CDR3 can be traced to other DNA sequences in this sample. This chain connects TRBV7-9 to TRBJ1-1; no definite D call. The CDR3 totals 12 residues. In germline, CDR1 is SEHNR, CDR2 FQNEAQ (reference sequence). V lost 1 base and J lost 5, with 5 bases in between. The CDR3 sequence is CASSLVVTEAFF. In nucleotides, the CDR3 is TGTGCCAGCAGCTTAGTCGTTACTGAAGCTTTCTTT.

This clone has more than one count but fewer than ten. The chain has TRBV30 and TRBJ1-1, with D maybe TRBD1 (5 bases). With 3 bases removed from V and 5 bases from J, the gap between germline ends came to 19 bases. This CDR3 region has 15 residues. Looked up from germline, CDR1 is GTSNPN and CDR2 is SVGIG (reference sequence). The CDR3 sequence is CAWRSTGQGLTEAFF. The CDR3 DNA sequence: TGTGCCTGGAGGTCAACAGGCCAGGGATTGACTGAAGCTTTCTTT.

The rearrangement uses TRBV13 and TRBJ1-1; D unclear. The CDR3 totals 14 residues. V was cut by 5 bases and J by 1 base, with 11 bases left in between. Germline CDR1 and CDR2: PRHDT and FYEKMQ (reference sequence). CDR3 sequence: CASSRGRPNTEAFF. The CDR3, as DNA: TGTGCCAGCAGCCGCGGACGGCCGAACACTGAAGCTTTCTTT. Looking up the rest from reference TRBV13 and TRBJ1-1 gives the full variable domain: AAGVIQSPRHLIKEKRETATLKCYPIPRHDTVYWYQQGPGQDPQFLISFYEKMQSDKGSIPDRFSAQQFSDYHSELNMSSLELGDSALYFCASSRGRPNTEAFFGQGTRLTVV.

The chain uses TRBV15 and TRBJ2-1; a weak D match, TRBD1 (5 bases). This CDR3 has 15 amino acids. Per the germline V gene, CDR1 is LNHNV and CDR2 is YYDKDF (reference sequence). Between the trimmed V and J ends, which lost 0 bases and 6 bases, there was a span of 12 bases. The CDR3 nucleotides are TGTGCCACCAGCAGAGAATGGGGCGGAGTCAATGAGCAGTTCTTC. Its translation: CATSREWGGVNEQFF.

The rearrangement joins TRBV5-4 to TRBJ2-1, with 9 nucleotides matching TRBD2. Germline V gives CDR1 SGHNT, CDR2 YYREEE (reference sequence). This CDR3 spans 15 amino acids. V lost 0 bases, J lost 4 bases, and 2 bases stayed unmatched. DNA of the CDR3: TGTGCCAGCAGCTTGGAGCTAGCGGGGTACAATGAGCAGTTCTTC. As protein: CASSLELAGYNEQFF.

The V and J genes are TRBV28 and TRBJ1-2, with D possibly being TRBD1 (5 bases). V was shortened by 6 bases and J by 1 base, with 18 bases between the two germline ends. The CDR3 consists of 16 residues. In germline, CDR1 is MDHEN, CDR2 SYDVKM. CDR3 coding DNA: TGTGCCAGCAGCCCTAGGAGGGGCGCGGGTAACTATGGCTACACCTTC. Encoded protein: CASSPRRGAGNYGYTF.

This clone appeared a few times. The chain has TRBV29-1 and TRBJ2-3; D gene ambiguous. CDR1 SQVTM and CDR2 ANQGSEA come from the germline V gene. Trimming left V 0 bases short and J 0 bases short, with 13 bases between. This CDR3 region has 16 residues. The CDR3 spells CSVEDPYASSTDTQYF. DNA of the CDR3: TGCAGCGTTGAAGACCCTTATGCTTCTAGCACAGATACGCAGTATTTT.

The gene calls are TRBV30 and TRBJ2-3; weak D call: TRBD2 (5 bases). The CDR3 length is 13 residues. Looked up from germline, CDR1 is GTSNPN and CDR2 is SVGIG (reference sequence). V lost 4 bases and J lost 3, with 11 bases in between. The CDR3 DNA reads as TGTGCCTGGATAGGAACTAGAACAGATACGCAGTATTTT. Amino acids: CAWIGTRTDTQYF.

CDR3 residues: CASSLYRDGLYGYTF. CDR3 nucleotide sequence: TGTGCCAGCAGTCTGTACCGGGACGGCCTCTATGGCTACACCTTC. V is TRBV6-5 and J is TRBJ1-2; tentative D call: TRBD1 (5 bases). V shed 5 bases and J shed 4 bases, with 17 bases lying between them. This CDR3 is 15 amino acids long. Germline CDR1 and CDR2: MNHEY and SVGAGI.